Included here is one T cell receptor beta chain sequence, with context. The sample originates from a study of blood T cell repertoires in COVID-19. Overall study context: Specimens from acute and convalescent COVID-19 originated in the United States, Italy and Spain.

Measured with immunoSEQ multiplex PCR; TCRdb has only the in-frame clones, and not every one. This sample yields 250,000 to 400,000 clones, of which approximately 88% are seen a single time; roughly 5% belongs to the top ten. Recruits, aged 18 to 89 years, lived in 24 US areas. Cohorts were determined from participant-reported clinical history. The recovered donors of Cohort 3 showed two negative PCRs, clearance, or symptom resolution. The ends lost 3 bases at V and 3 bases at J; junction bases unmatched: 8. The CDR3 totals 17 residues. Germline V gene lookup returns CDR1 SGHRS and CDR2 YFSETQ. The V and J genes are TRBV5-1 and TRBJ2-1, with 11 bases fitting TRBD2. Sequencing was done on a sample of PBMCs or T cells enriched from blood (not recorded which). This receptor was taken from a man aged 55-75 years who had recovered from COVID-19. The CDR3 DNA sequence: TGCGCCAGCAGCTCTGACTCCGGGACTAGCGGCTACAATGAGCAGTTCTTC. Amino acid sequence: CASSSDSGTSGYNEQFF.